These 18 T cell receptor beta chains were all obtained from the same sample, sequenced in a study of shared clonotypes between healthy human individuals. This table comes from immunoSEQ multiplex PCR, and its TCRdb copy is limited to in-frame clones, with some not included. The table includes over a million clones, around 98% detected once. Material for sequencing was naive CD4+ T cells sorted from blood. As to subset: CD45RA+ positively selected. The receptors derive from a man younger than 45 in good health.

The gene calls are TRBV28 and TRBJ2-3, with 8 bases matching TRBD2. The CDR3 sequence is 15 residues long. The germline gives CDR1 MDHEN, CDR2 SYDVKM. V dropped 6 bases and J dropped 4; count of bases not matched to a gene: 9. CDR3 amino acids: CASSQTGGAADTQYF. In nucleotides, the CDR3 is TGTGCCAGCAGCCAGACGGGGGGGGCGGCAGATACGCAGTATTTT.

This chain links TRBV18 with TRBJ1-4; 7 bases are a match to TRBD1. Germline V gives CDR1 KGHSH, CDR2 LQKENI. Trimming took 4 bases from V and 4 from J; bases not matched to a gene: 9. The CDR3 sequence is 16 residues long. DNA for the CDR3: TGTGCCAGCTCACTTGAAGTACGGGACAGTAATGAAAAACTGTTTTTT. Translation: CASSLEVRDSNEKLFF.

The chain combines TRBV19 with TRBJ2-1; maybe TRBD2 (5 bases). CDR1 is LNHDA and CDR2 is SQIVND in the germline V gene (reference sequence). The CDR3 length is 14 residues. Trimming pared 1 base from V and 7 bases from J, leaving 11 bases between. The DNA of the CDR3 is TGTGCCAGTAGTATAGTTCTAGCCAGGAATGAGCAGTTCTTC. Its protein is CASSIVLARNEQFF. Full variable domain (remainder filled in from reference TRBV19 and TRBJ2-1): DGGITQSPKYLFRKEGQNVTLSCEQNLNHDAMYWYRQDPGQGLRLIYYSQIVNDFQKGDIAEGYSVSREKKESFPLTVTSAQKNPTAFYLCASSIVLARNEQFFGPGTRLTVL.

DNA for the CDR3: TGTGCCAGCAGGCTCACCGGGGAGCTGTTTTTT. It is translated as CASRLTGELFF. J is TRBJ2-2 and V is TRBV6-5; D not certain. The germline V gene has CDR1 MNHEY and CDR2 SVGAGI. With 6 bases removed from V and 4 bases from J, the gap between germline ends came to 3 bases. The CDR3 length is 11 residues.

This chain connects TRBV28 to TRBJ2-7; 7 positions agree with TRBD1. The V gene end was trimmed by 3 bases and the J gene end by 4 bases; junction bases not matched to a gene: 9. Germline V CDR1 and CDR2: MDHEN, SYDVKM. This CDR3 spans 15 amino acids. Here the CDR3 DNA reads TGTGCCAGCAGTTTTCAACCAGGGGGTTGGTACGAGCAGTACTTC. It is translated as CASSFQPGGWYEQYF.

The chain couples TRBV5-1 to TRBJ1-1; TRBD1 might be the D (5 bases). The V gene lost 3 bases and the J gene lost 4 bases, with 16 bases spanning the gap. This CDR3 is 15 amino acids long. Germline CDR1 is SGHRS and CDR2 is YFSETQ. CDR3 region: CASSSPGRASTEAFF. For the CDR3, the DNA is TGCGCCAGCAGCTCGCCGGGCAGGGCCAGCACTGAAGCTTTCTTT.

This sequence joins TRBV28 and TRBJ2-3; D not certain. CDR1 and CDR2 from the germline V gene are MDHEN and SYDVKM. The CDR3 is 11 amino acids. V gave up 6 bases and J gave up 6 bases, with 7 bases separating them. CDR3 region: CASSNLDTQYF. DNA for the CDR3: TGTGCCAGCAGCAATTTGGATACGCAGTATTTT.

Concerning this clone: Other DNA sequences of this sample code for an identical CDR3. This rearrangement joins TRBV18 to TRBJ2-7, with 10 bases fitting TRBD2. The J segment lost 3 bases and the V segment lost 0 bases, leaving 2 bases of the junction unmatched. CDR3 length equals 15 residues. Germline-derived CDR1 and CDR2 are KGHSH and LQKENI. CDR3 sequence reads: CASSPPSSGSYEQYF. In DNA form, the CDR3 reads TGTGCCAGCTCACCACCGTCTAGCGGGAGCTACGAGCAGTACTTC.

The chain joins TRBV18 to TRBJ2-7; 10 nucleotides line up with TRBD2. Germline values: CDR1 KGHSH, CDR2 LQKENI. CDR3 length: 14 residues. The junction had 9 bases not matched to a gene; V was cut back by 6 bases and J by 7 bases. CDR3 DNA sequence: TGTGCCAGCTCGCCTACAACTAGCGGGACAGAGCAGTACTTC. It specifies CASSPTTSGTEQYF. Combining the CDR3 with reference TRBV18 and TRBJ2-7 gives the whole variable domain NAGVMQNPRHLVRRRGQEARLRCSPMKGHSHVYWYRQLPEEGLKFMVYLQKENIIDESGMPKERFSAEFPKEGPSILRIQQVVRGDSAAYFCASSPTTSGTEQYFGPGTRLTVT.

V gene TRBV10-3 combines with J gene TRBJ1-5; D unclear. With 4 bases removed from V and 1 base from J, the gap between germline ends came to 8 bases. The CDR3 is 14 residues long. Germline CDR1 reads ENHRY; CDR2 reads SYGVKD. CDR3 sequence (DNA): TGTGCCATCAGTGTAGTAGGGAGCAATCAGCCCCAGCATTTT. It encodes CAISVVGSNQPQHF.

The genes are TRBV5-8 and TRBJ2-1; 8 bases fit TRBD2. The CDR3 extends over 14 amino acids. V trimming: 4 bases; J trimming: 2 bases; junction bases outside the gene matches: 2. The germline gives CDR1 SGHTS, CDR2 YDEGEE. CDR3 DNA: TGTGCCAGCAGCCCGGGACTAGCCTACAATGAGCAGTTCTTC. Residues: CASSPGLAYNEQFF.

DNA for the CDR3: TGCAGCGTTGAAACCGGGACAGCCTACGAGCAGTACTTC. Residues: CSVETGTAYEQYF. The chain has TRBV29-1 and TRBJ2-7; 7 bases map to TRBD1. V lost 2 bases, J lost 2 bases, and 3 bases stayed unmatched. Germline V gives CDR1 SQVTM, CDR2 ANQGSEA. The CDR3 has 13 amino acids.

For the CDR3, the DNA is TGTGCCAGCAGCCCGCAGGGGACAGGGGCCTACGAGCAGTACTTC. Amino acids: CASSPQGTGAYEQYF. The V gene is TRBV9, the J gene TRBJ2-7; 10 positions match TRBD1. V shed 4 bases and J 2 bases; nucleotides not matched to a gene: 6. The CDR3 sequence is 15 residues long. Germline V gives CDR1 SGDLS, CDR2 YYNGEE.

Worth noting for this clone: This specimen includes other DNA sequences encoding the same CDR3. CDR3 loop: CSVTGANQPQHF. In nucleotides, the CDR3 is TGCAGCGTTACAGGGGCCAATCAGCCCCAGCATTTT. The chain couples TRBV29-1 to TRBJ1-5, with 7 bases aligning to TRBD1. V lost 5 bases to trimming and J lost 3 bases; unmatched junction nucleotides: 1. Germline-derived CDR1 and CDR2 are SQVTM and ANQGSEA. The CDR3 runs 12 residues.

The J gene is TRBJ2-3, the V gene TRBV10-2, with 8 bases aligning to TRBD2. J lost 2 bases, V lost 4 bases, and 14 bases had no gene match. CDR1 and CDR2 (germline): WSHSY, SAAADI. The CDR3 has 18 amino acids. The CDR3 protein is CASSVMSGSRFHTDTQYF. The CDR3 coding sequence is TGCGCCAGCAGTGTGATGAGCGGGAGTCGGTTTCACACAGATACGCAGTATTTT.

This clone has just one count. The chain joins TRBV9 to TRBJ2-1, with D unresolved. The CDR3 extends over 13 amino acids. V was pared by 3 bases and J by 10 bases, with 14 bases between. Germline V gene data show CDR1 as SGDLS and CDR2 as YYNGEE. The CDR3 nucleotides read TGTGCCAGCAGCGCCACAGCTGGGGTCGAGCAGTTCTTC. Protein product: CASSATAGVEQFF. Full variable domain (remainder filled in from reference TRBV9 and TRBJ2-1): DSGVTQTPKHLITATGQRVTLRCSPRSGDLSVYWYQQSLDQGLQFLIQYYNGEERAKGNILERFSAQQFPDLHSELNLSSLELGDSALYFCASSATAGVEQFFGPGTRLTVL.

This sequence joins TRBV4-3 and TRBJ2-3, with 12 positions matching TRBD2. With V trimmed by 0 bases and J by 7 bases, 8 bases remained unmatched. CDR1 and CDR2 from the germline V gene are LGHNA and YSLEER. The CDR3 runs to 17 residues. The CDR3 coding sequence is TGCGCCAGCAGCCAAGACTTTCTGACTAGCGGGAGTAATACGCAGTATTTT. Its translation is CASSQDFLTSGSNTQYF.

V is TRBV29-1 and J is TRBJ2-7, with D unclear. V lost 5 bases, J lost 4 bases, and 12 bases lay in between. The CDR3 spans 12 residues. The germline gives CDR1 SQVTM, CDR2 ANQGSEA. The CDR3 protein is CSVQTAPYEQYF. In DNA form, the CDR3 reads TGCAGCGTTCAGACCGCACCTTACGAGCAGTACTTC.